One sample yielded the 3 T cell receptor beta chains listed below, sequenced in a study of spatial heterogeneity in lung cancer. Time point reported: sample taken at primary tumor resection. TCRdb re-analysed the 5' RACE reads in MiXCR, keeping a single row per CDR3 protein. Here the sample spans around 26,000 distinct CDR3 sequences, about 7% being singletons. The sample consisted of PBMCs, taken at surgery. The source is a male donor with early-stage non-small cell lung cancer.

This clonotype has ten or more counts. The CDR3 loop is CASSLLDSGYTF. The CDR3 DNA follows: TGTGCCAGCAGTCTTCTCGACAGCGGCTACACCTTC. The chain is built from TRBV6-2 or TRBV6-3 and TRBJ1-2; tentatively, D is TRBD1 (5 bases). In germline, CDR1 is MNHEY, CDR2 SVGEGT. The CDR3 is 12 amino acids. Trimming pared 5 bases from V and 8 bases from J, leaving 12 bases between.

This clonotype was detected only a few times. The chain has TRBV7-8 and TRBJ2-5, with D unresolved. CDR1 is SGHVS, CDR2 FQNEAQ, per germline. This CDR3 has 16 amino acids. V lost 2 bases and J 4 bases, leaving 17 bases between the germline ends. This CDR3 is CASSLRRVLRRETQYF. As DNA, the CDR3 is TGTGCCAGCAGCTTACGAAGGGTTCTCAGGCGAGAGACCCAGTACTTC.

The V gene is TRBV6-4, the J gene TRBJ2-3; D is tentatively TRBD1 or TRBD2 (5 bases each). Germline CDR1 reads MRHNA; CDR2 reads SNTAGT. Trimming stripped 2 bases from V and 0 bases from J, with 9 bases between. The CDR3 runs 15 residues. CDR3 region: CASSDEGISTDTQYF. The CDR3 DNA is TGTGCCAGCAGTGACGAGGGGATAAGCACAGATACGCAGTATTTT.